The next 15 T cell receptor beta chains were all read from a single sample in a study of T cells in Graves' hyperthyroidism and ophthalmopathy. The TCR beta CDR3 regions underwent amplification using RNA transcripts as the source. The TCR CDR3 was amplified in a first-round RT-PCR using the HTBI primer set. MiXCR, run by TCRdb on the multiplex PCR reads, gives a single entry per CDR3 protein. The repertoire consists of hundreds of thousands of distinct CDR3 sequences, with around 20% occurring once and the leading ten covering approximately 15%. The sequencing input was blood. Source of these receptors: a woman in her forties or fifties with Graves' hyperthyroidism that later progressed to Graves' ophthalmopathy.

This clonotype has at least ten counts. This sequence joins TRBV14 and TRBJ2-1; TRBD2 might be the D (6 bases). V was trimmed by 1 base and J by 6 bases, leaving 16 bases between them. CDR1 and CDR2 from the germline V gene are SGHDN and FVKESK. The CDR3 totals 16 residues. CDR3 loop: CASSQGWAAGLNEQFF. DNA of the CDR3: TGTGCCAGCAGCCAAGGCTGGGCGGCGGGGCTCAATGAGCAGTTCTTC.

As regards this clonotype: A single base separates this from a much larger clone, so it may be a read error. The V gene is TRBV14, the J gene TRBJ1-1, with 7 nucleotides matching TRBD1. CDR3 length: 15 residues. From germline, CDR1 is SGHDN and CDR2 FVKESK. CDR3 sequence: CASSLKTGKNTEALF. The CDR3 nucleotides read TGTGCCAGCAGCCTGAAGACAGGGAAGAACACTGAAGCTCTCTTT. The whole variable domain, remainder taken from reference TRBV14 and TRBJ1-1, is EAGVTQFPSHSVIEKGQTVTLRCDPISGHDNLYWYRRVMGKEIKFLLHFVKESKQDESGMPNNRFLAERTGGTYSTLKVQPAELEDSGVYFCASSLKTGKNTEALFGQGTRLTVV.

This clonotype was observed many times. This chain links TRBV11-2 with TRBJ2-5; 8 bases agree with TRBD2. There are 16 residues in the CDR3. Germline lookup yields CDR1 SGHAT and CDR2 FQNNGV. V lost 5 bases to trimming and J lost 1 base; unmatched junction nucleotides: 9. CDR3 DNA sequence: TGTGCCAGCAGCCGCCCCGCCGGGGGGGCCCAAGAGACCCAGTACTTC. It is translated as CASSRPAGGAQETQYF.

This clonotype has a handful of counts. Compared with germline, one end of the junction differs, possibly owing to a read error. The chain joins TRBV7-7 to TRBJ2-2; tentatively, D is TRBD1 (6 bases). The germline gives CDR1 SSHAT, CDR2 FNYEAQ (reference sequence). The length of the CDR3 is 16 residues. CDR3 sequence (DNA): TGTGCTAGCAGCCCCTTAGGACAGCCCTCGGCCGGGGAGCTGTTTTTT. Amino acids: CASSPLGQPSAGELFF.

This clonotype was recorded many times. The gene calls are TRBV20-1 and TRBJ1-6; D gene ambiguous. The V and J ends lost 3 bases and 6 bases respectively, with 9 bases between them. Germline assignment: CDR1 DFQATT and CDR2 SNEGSKA (reference sequence). The CDR3 loop spans 13 amino acids. The CDR3 is CSASTGFNSPLHF. The CDR3 DNA sequence: TGCAGTGCTAGTACCGGGTTTAATTCACCCCTCCACTTT.

This clonotype has only a few counts. This chain links TRBV12-3 or TRBV12-4 with TRBJ2-7; TRBD2 agrees at 11 bases. This CDR3 is 17 amino acids long. Trimming at V came to 3 bases and at J to 0 bases, leaving 7 bases not matched to a gene. The CDR3 here is CASSLPASGGSSYEQYF. The CDR3, as DNA: TGTGCCAGCAGTTTGCCGGCTAGCGGGGGGAGCTCCTACGAGCAGTACTTC.

This clonotype was seen at least ten times. This chain uses TRBV6-5 with TRBJ1-2; D remains unclear. The germline gives CDR1 MNHEY, CDR2 SVGAGI. Deletions cut 0 bases from V and 4 bases from J, with 9 bases between. The CDR3 is 14 amino acids. The CDR3 DNA reads TGTGCCAGCAGTTACTCTGGGGTGGGCTATGGCTACACCTTC. This codes for CASSYSGVGYGYTF.

This clonotype was counted only a few times. V gene TRBV6-1 combines with J gene TRBJ1-1, with D possibly being TRBD1 (5 bases). The V gene lost 5 bases and the J gene lost 13 bases, with 23 bases spanning the gap. The CDR3 contains 14 residues. Germline values: CDR1 MNHNS, CDR2 SASEGT. The CDR3 DNA is TGTGCCAGCAGTTCCATAGACAGACCCGCGGAGGGTTTCTTT. This sequence encodes CASSSIDRPAEGFF.

A few counts support this clonotype. This is likely a read error, given that the CDR3 carries no conserved phenylalanine or tryptophan at its end. This rearrangement joins TRBV5-1 to TRBJ1-1, with TRBD1 identical over 9 bases. Unmatched junction bases numbered 6, after V lost 4 bases and J lost 5 bases. Germline CDR1 is SGHRS and CDR2 is YFSETQ. This CDR3 is built from 14 residues. CDR3 bases: TGCGCCAGCAGCCAAAGGACAGGGGAGACTGAAGCTTTCCTT. It translates to CASSQRTGETEAFL.

This clonotype was counted between two and nine times. The chain couples TRBV27 to TRBJ1-2; 10 positions match TRBD1. Per germline, CDR1 MNHEY and CDR2 SMNVEV (reference sequence). With 7 bases clipped from V and 7 bases from J, the junction kept 6 bases outside the gene matches. The CDR3 runs 13 residues. The CDR3 DNA sequence: TGTGCCAGCACGGACAGGGGGAACGGTGGCTACACCTTC. It translates to CASTDRGNGGYTF.

This rearrangement joins TRBV19 to TRBJ2-3; TRBD1 matches 9 bases. This CDR3 has 17 residues. V was clipped by 4 bases and J by 4 bases; unmatched bases: 12. Germline V CDR1 and CDR2: LNHDA, SQIVND (reference sequence). CDR3 sequence: CASSTLPGQGFSDTQYF. CDR3 nucleotide sequence: TGTGCCAGTAGTACACTTCCGGGACAGGGTTTTTCAGATACGCAGTATTTT.

This clonotype was counted ten times or more. This chain uses TRBV3-1 with TRBJ2-3; 7 nucleotides align to TRBD2. This CDR3 comprises 16 residues. Trimming at V came to 0 bases and at J to 6 bases, leaving 9 bases not matched to a gene. Germline-derived CDR1 and CDR2 are LGHDT and YNNKEL (reference sequence). The CDR3: CASSQEVSGVPDTQYF. DNA of the CDR3: TGTGCCAGCAGCCAAGAGGTCAGCGGGGTACCGGATACGCAGTATTTT.

This clonotype was seen a few times. The chain joins TRBV20-1 to TRBJ1-4, with unresolved D. Germline CDR1 reads DFQATT; CDR2 reads SNEGSKA (reference sequence). The length of the CDR3 is 17 residues. Deletions cut 5 bases from V and 7 bases from J, with 26 bases between. CDR3 amino acids: CSAPKGGNLIRGEKLFF. Written as DNA, the CDR3 is TGCAGTGCTCCAAAAGGAGGCAACCTCATCCGGGGTGAAAAACTGTTTTTT.

The chain uses TRBV12-3 or TRBV12-4 and TRBJ1-2, with a possible D match to TRBD1 (5 bases). V was clipped by 7 bases and J by 6 bases, with 12 bases between them. The CDR3 has 12 amino acids. The CDR3 protein is CASTRRGDGYTF. CDR3 nucleotide sequence: TGTGCCAGCACACGACGGGGGGATGGCTACACCTTC.

In its sample, this clonotype was seen many times. The chain recombines TRBV12-3 or TRBV12-4 with TRBJ1-2; D call uncertain. There are 15 residues in the CDR3. V lost 3 bases, J lost 3 bases, and 14 bases lay in between. Here the CDR3 reads CASSLALIVDYGYTF. Here the CDR3 DNA reads TGTGCCAGCAGTTTGGCACTCATAGTGGACTATGGCTACACCTTC.